Described below is a single T cell receptor beta chain sequence and its context. This clone has a single count. The antigen this receptor binds is unknown. No much larger clonotype is one base removed from it; base qualities were not supplied. This specimen comes from a study of vaccination effects on CD4 cells after COVID-19 (dated by TCRdb to 2021 to 2024). Background for the entire study: Each participant got two doses of an mRNA SARS-CoV-2 vaccine, either BNT162b2 or mRNA-1273. SARS-CoV-2 spike-specific CD4+ TCR repertoires were compared before and after mRNA vaccination in COVID-19 convalescent patients and in infection-naive vaccine recipients. A total of around eleven COVID-19 convalescent patients and a few SARS-CoV-2-naive healthy vaccine recipients were included in the full study. In the study, cultures from other donors were sequenced using the Oncomine TCR Beta short-read assay on an Illumina iSeq 100. Study-level results and caveats: Only a small number of convalescent patients were included, and no early post-infection timepoints were available, which limited the study. In healthy vaccine recipients, vaccine-induced clones were almost all SARS-CoV-2 mono-reactive, with only 1 of 255 being cross-reactive with common cold coronaviruses. Marked clonal contraction was observed in both infection-induced and vaccine-induced clones at late post-vaccination timepoints, consistent with waning T cell responses.

To identify antigen-specific CD4+ T cell clonotypes by their expansion, the ViraFEST assay first stimulated PBMC with viral peptide pools and then applied TCR sequencing. After approximately 11 days of culture, CD4+ T cells were isolated with the EasySep CD4+ T cell isolation kit. The absence of prior SARS-CoV-2 infection in healthy vaccine recipients was confirmed by negative nucleocapsid antibodies before and after vaccination. Over 1.5 million PBMC per well were cultured with around 10 ug/ml peptides in IMDM containing about 5% human AB serum, 8.5 to 10 IU/ml IL-2 and gentamicin. Half of the culture medium was replaced with fresh IL-2-containing medium on days 3 and 7. Unless otherwise noted, each peptide stimulation condition was cultured in triplicate wells. Using Ficoll-Paque Plus gradient centrifugation, PBMC were separated from whole blood and then either used fresh or cryopreserved at -140C. Overlapping peptide pools spanned the spike proteins of SARS-CoV-2 and the common cold coronaviruses HCoV-NL63, HCoV-OC43 and HCoV-229E. The QIAamp micro DNA kit was used to extract genomic DNA from the cultured CD4+ T cells.

Germline trimming amounts to 4 bases on V and 9 bases on J, with 9 as the count of junction bases outside the gene matches. CDR3 length: 14 amino acids, cysteine to phenylalanine. The retained sequence is limited to the CDR3, 42 bases, with the frame set at the first base. Per the germline V gene (reference sequence), GTSNPN is the CDR1 and SVGIG is the CDR2. Library method: the immunoSEQ multiplex PCR assay. DNA from the CD4+ T cells that had been cultured and isolated underwent TCR beta CDR3 sequencing. As for the authors' bioinformatics: The analysis removed non-productive TCR sequences, trimmed reads to the CDR3 region, and retained only CDR3s that were 7 or more amino acids long. Antigen-specific clonotypes were identified with the MANAFEST web app by comparing expansion in peptide wells against reference cultures. Positive clones required FDR<0.05 expansion versus reference and all other wells, odds ratio above 5, and frequency above 0.1% in two replicate wells. A clonotype was defined as cross-reactive if the clonotype was significantly expanded both in SARS-CoV-2 spike wells and in at least one common cold coronavirus spike condition. CDR3 similarity was assessed by Levenshtein distance using the stringdist R package, and unrooted trees were constructed with ape in R 3.6.1. TCRdb retrieved this table from immuneACCESS and kept in-frame rearrangements only. Not all clones are present; in checked studies, unresolved V genes account for under half, and no reason is known for the remainder. V and J calls and clone size follow that table, whereas D and trimming were derived from the DNA. The sample table holds tens of thousands of clones, of which roughly 70% were seen once. Together, the top ten hold approximately 16% of the sample.

The receptor chain draws on TRBV30 and TRBJ2-4; 10 of the junction bases match TRBD1. This TCR was sampled from a human donor who received a COVID-19 vaccine. Source: CD4+ T cells from PBMCs cultured with SARS-CoV-2 spike peptides, taken before COVID-19 vaccination. The cell subset or site label on this specimen signifies: SARS-CoV-2 spike overlapping peptide pool stimulation. The CDR3 has the sequence CAWKPGQGSGIQYF. The DNA sequence is as follows: TGTGCCTGGAAACCGGGACAGGGGTCGGGCATTCAGTACTTC. The CDR3, completed at both ends by the reference TRBV30 and TRBJ2-4 genes, gives the full variable domain SQTIHQWPATLVQPVGSPLSLECTVEGTSNPNLYWYRQAAGRGLQLLFYSVGIGQISSEVPQNLSASRPQDRQFILSSKKLLLSDSGFYLCAWKPGQGSGIQYFGAGTRLSVL.